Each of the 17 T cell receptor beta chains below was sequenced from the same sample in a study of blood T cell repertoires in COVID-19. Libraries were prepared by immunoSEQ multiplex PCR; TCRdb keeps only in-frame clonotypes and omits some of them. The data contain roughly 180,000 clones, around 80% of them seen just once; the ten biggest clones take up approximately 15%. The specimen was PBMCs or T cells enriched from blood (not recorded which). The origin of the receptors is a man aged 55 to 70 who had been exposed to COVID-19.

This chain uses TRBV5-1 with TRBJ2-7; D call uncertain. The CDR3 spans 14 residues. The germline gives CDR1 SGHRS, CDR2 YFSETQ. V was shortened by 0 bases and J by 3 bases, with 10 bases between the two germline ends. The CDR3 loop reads CASSLDHTLYEQYF. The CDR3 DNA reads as TGCGCCAGCAGCTTGGATCACACCCTCTACGAGCAGTACTTC.

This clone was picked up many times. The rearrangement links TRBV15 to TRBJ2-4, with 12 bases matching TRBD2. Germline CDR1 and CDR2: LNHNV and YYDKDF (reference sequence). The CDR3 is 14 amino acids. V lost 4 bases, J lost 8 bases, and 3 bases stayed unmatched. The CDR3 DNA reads TGTGCCACCAGCACCCGGACTAGCGGGGACATTCAGTACTTC. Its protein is CATSTRTSGDIQYF.

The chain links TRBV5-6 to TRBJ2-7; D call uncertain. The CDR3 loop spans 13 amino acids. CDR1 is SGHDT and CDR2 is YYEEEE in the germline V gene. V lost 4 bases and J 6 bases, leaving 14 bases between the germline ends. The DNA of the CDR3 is TGTGCCAGCAGCGCCACGGGTACCCTCGAGCAGTACTTC. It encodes CASSATGTLEQYF.

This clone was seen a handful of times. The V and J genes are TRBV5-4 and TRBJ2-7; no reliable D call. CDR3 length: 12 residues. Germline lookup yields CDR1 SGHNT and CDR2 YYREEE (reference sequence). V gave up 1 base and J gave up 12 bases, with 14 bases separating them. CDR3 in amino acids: CASSLPTSARYF. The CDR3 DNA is TGTGCCAGCAGCTTGCCGACTTCTGCCCGGTACTTC.

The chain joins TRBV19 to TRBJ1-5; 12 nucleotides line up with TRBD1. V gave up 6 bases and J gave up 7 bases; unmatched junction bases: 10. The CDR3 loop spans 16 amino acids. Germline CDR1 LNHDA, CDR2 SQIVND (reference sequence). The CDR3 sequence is CASRDPGQGAGQPQHF. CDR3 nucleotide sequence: TGTGCCAGTAGAGACCCGGGACAGGGGGCTGGGCAGCCCCAGCATTTT.

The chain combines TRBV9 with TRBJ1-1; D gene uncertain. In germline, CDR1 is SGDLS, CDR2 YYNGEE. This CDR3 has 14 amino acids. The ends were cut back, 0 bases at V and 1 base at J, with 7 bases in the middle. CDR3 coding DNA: TGTGCCAGCAGCGTAGCCGCAGGGAACACTGAAGCTTTCTTT. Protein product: CASSVAAGNTEAFF.

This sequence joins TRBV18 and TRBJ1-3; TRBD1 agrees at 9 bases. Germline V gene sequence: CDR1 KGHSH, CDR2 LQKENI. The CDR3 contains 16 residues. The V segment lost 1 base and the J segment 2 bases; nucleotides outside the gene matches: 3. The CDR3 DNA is TGTGCCAGCTCACCACAACAGGGGGCGACTGGAAACACCATATATTTT. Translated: CASSPQQGATGNTIYF.

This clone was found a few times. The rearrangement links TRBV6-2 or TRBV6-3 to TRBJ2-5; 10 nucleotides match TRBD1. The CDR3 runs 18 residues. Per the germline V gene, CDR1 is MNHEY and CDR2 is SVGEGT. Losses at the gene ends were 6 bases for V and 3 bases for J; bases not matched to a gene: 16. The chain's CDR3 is CASSLYYLPGQGKETQYF. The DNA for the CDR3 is TGTGCCAGCAGCCTATACTATCTCCCGGGACAGGGGAAAGAGACCCAGTACTTC.

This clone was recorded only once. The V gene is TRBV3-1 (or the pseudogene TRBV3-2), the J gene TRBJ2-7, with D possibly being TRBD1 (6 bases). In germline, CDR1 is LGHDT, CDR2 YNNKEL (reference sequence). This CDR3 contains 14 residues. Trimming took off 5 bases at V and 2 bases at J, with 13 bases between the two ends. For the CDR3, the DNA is TGTGCCAGCAGCAAGGGACAACCGACCTACGAGCAGTACTTC. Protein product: CASSKGQPTYEQYF.

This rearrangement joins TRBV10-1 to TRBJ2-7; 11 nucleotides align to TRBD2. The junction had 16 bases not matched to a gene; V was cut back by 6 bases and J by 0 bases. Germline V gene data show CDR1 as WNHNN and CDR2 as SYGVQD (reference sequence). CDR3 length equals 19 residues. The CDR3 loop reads CASSHDGLAGMTSSYEQYF. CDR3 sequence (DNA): TGCGCCAGCAGCCACGACGGACTAGCGGGTATGACAAGCTCCTACGAGCAGTACTTC.

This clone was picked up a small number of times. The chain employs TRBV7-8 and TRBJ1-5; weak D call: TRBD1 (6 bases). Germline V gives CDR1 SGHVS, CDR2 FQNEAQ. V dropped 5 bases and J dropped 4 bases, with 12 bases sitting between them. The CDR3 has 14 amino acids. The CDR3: CASSQDSPNQPQHF. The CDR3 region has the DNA TGTGCCAGCAGCCAGGACAGTCCAAATCAGCCCCAGCATTTT.

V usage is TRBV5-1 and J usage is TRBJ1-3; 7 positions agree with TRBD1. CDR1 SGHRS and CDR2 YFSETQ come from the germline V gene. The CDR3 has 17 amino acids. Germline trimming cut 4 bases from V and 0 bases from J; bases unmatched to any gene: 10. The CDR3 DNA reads TGCGCCAGCAGCCTGACGGGGACAGTCTTCTCTGGAAACACCATATATTTT. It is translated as CASSLTGTVFSGNTIYF.

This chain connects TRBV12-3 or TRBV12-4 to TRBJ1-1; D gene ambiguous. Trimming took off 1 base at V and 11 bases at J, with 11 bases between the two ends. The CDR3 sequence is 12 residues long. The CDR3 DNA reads TGTGCCAGCAGTTTAGTAGCCCCGCGGGCTTTCTTT. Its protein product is CASSLVAPRAFF.

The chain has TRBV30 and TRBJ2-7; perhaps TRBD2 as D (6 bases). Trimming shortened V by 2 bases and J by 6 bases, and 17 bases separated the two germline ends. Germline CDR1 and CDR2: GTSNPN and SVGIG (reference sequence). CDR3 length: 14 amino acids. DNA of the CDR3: TGTGCCTGGAGTCCGGGAAGGAGGGTCCTCGAGCAGTACTTC. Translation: CAWSPGRRVLEQYF.

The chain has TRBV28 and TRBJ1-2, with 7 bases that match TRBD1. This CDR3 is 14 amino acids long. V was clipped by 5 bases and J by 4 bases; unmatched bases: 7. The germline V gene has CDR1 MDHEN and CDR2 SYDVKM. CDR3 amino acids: CASSPPGQSYGYTF. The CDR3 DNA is TGTGCCAGCAGTCCTCCGGGACAGTCCTATGGCTACACCTTC.

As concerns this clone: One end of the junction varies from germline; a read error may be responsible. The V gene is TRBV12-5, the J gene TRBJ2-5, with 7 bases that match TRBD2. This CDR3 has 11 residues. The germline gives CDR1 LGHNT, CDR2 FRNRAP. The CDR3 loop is CAAGVAETQYF. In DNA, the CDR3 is TGCGCCGCGGGGGTCGCTGAGACCCAGTACTTC.

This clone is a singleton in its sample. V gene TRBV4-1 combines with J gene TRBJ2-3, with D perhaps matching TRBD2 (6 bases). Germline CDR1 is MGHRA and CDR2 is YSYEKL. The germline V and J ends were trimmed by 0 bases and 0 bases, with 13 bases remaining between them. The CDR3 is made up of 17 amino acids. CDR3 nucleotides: TGCGCCAGCAGCCAAGATATTTGGAGGGTTAGCACAGATACGCAGTATTTT. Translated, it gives CASSQDIWRVSTDTQYF.